This entry lists 27 T cell receptor beta chains sequenced from one sample in a study of primary melanoma T cells and metastatic recurrence. Some clones are missing from TCRdb's copy, which holds only in-frame ones; the method was immunoSEQ multiplex PCR. The top ten hold roughly 20% of the sample, which has 3,000 to 4,000 clones, around 80% seen once. Source material: melanoma tumor tissue. These receptors came from a human donor with melanoma.

This rearrangement joins TRBV25-1 to TRBJ2-3; 9 bases match TRBD2. Germline loops: CDR1 MGHDK, CDR2 SYGVNS. This CDR3 comprises 16 residues. Trimming cost V 3 bases and J 2 bases; bases outside gene matches: 6. The chain's CDR3 is CASSDLAGGNTDTQYF. CDR3 bases: TGTGCCAGCAGTGATCTTGCGGGAGGGAACACAGATACGCAGTATTTT.

The rearrangement uses TRBV19 and TRBJ1-3; D possibly corresponds to TRBD1 (5 bases). CDR1 is LNHDA, CDR2 SQIVND, per germline (reference sequence). The CDR3 has 15 amino acids. Trimming cost V 10 bases and J 0 bases, with 16 bases left between them. CDR3 DNA sequence: TGTGCCACCTCACAGGTTTCTGCCTCTGGAAACACCATATATTTT. Translating it yields CATSQVSASGNTIYF.

The V gene is TRBV7-7, the J gene TRBJ2-1; D possibly matches TRBD1 or TRBD2 (5 bases each). The CDR3 has 14 residues. Germline CDR1 reads SSHAT; CDR2 reads FNYEAQ (reference sequence). Trimming shortened V by 5 bases and J by 6 bases, and 14 bases separated the two germline ends. CDR3 region: CASSQGWGSNEQFF. CDR3 DNA: TGTGCCAGCAGCCAAGGATGGGGGTCCAATGAGCAGTTCTTC.

This chain joins TRBV15 and TRBJ2-1, with D unresolved. From germline, CDR1 is LNHNV and CDR2 YYDKDF (reference sequence). V lost 0 bases and J 0 bases, leaving 9 bases between the germline ends. The CDR3 runs to 16 residues. The CDR3 nucleotides read TGTGCCACCAGCAGAGATTCGTACAGCTCCTACAATGAGCAGTTCTTC. Translation: CATSRDSYSSYNEQFF.

The V call is TRBV1, the J call TRBJ1-5; the tabulated D call, TRBD1, remains unverified against the DNA. TRBV1 is a pseudogene segment. This CDR3 contains 14 residues. This chain's CDR3 is CASSQNDRARPQHF. CDR3 coding DNA: TGCGCCAGCAGCCAGAACGACAGGGCTCGGCCCCAGCATTTT.

The chain combines TRBV28 with TRBJ1-1; 8 bases align to TRBD1. The junction had 5 bases not matched to a gene; V was cut back by 8 bases and J by 0 bases. Germline lookup yields CDR1 MDHEN and CDR2 SYDVKM. There are 14 residues in the CDR3. CDR3 in amino acids: CASDRGVMNTEAFF. CDR3 nucleotide sequence: TGTGCCAGCGACAGGGGCGTCATGAACACTGAAGCTTTCTTT.

This clone was seen a single time. The chain combines TRBV5-1 with TRBJ2-7; 7 positions agree with TRBD2. The length of the CDR3 is 15 residues. Per the germline V gene, CDR1 is SGHRS and CDR2 is YFSETQ. With 0 bases clipped from V and 0 bases from J, the junction kept 3 bases outside the gene matches. The CDR3 region is CASSLALAGSYEQYF. The CDR3 bases are TGCGCCAGCAGCTTGGCTTTAGCGGGCTCCTACGAGCAGTACTTC.

This rearrangement joins TRBV11-3 to TRBJ2-2, with D unresolved. Germline V gene data show CDR1 as SGHNT and CDR2 as YENEEA. The germline V and J ends were trimmed by 0 bases and 0 bases, with 2 bases remaining between them. The CDR3 length is 14 residues. The CDR3 DNA sequence: TGTGCCAGCAGCTTAGACTCGAACACCGGGGAGCTGTTTTTT. Its translation is CASSLDSNTGELFF.

J is TRBJ2-7 and V is TRBV6-4; 7 bases agree with TRBD1. CDR3 length equals 15 residues. Germline loops: CDR1 MRHNA, CDR2 SNTAGT. With 2 bases clipped from V and 3 bases from J, the junction kept 7 bases outside the gene matches. CDR3 coding DNA: TGTGCCAGCAGTGACCAAACCGGGACAGACTACGAGCAGTACTTC. Protein sequence: CASSDQTGTDYEQYF.

This chain's CDR3 is CASKTSGFDNEQFF. CDR3 bases: TGTGCCAGTAAGACTAGCGGGTTCGACAATGAGCAGTTCTTC. The chain has TRBV19 and TRBJ2-1; TRBD2 aligns across 10 bases. Germline assignment: CDR1 LNHDA and CDR2 SQIVND (reference sequence). The CDR3 contains 14 residues. V shed 7 bases and J 5 bases; nucleotides not matched to a gene: 5.

This clone has a single count. This rearrangement joins TRBV6-8 to TRBJ1-2; possibly TRBD1 for D (5 bases). The CDR3 sequence is 14 residues long. V was trimmed by 9 bases and J by 4 bases, leaving 18 bases between them. CDR1 and CDR2 from the germline V gene are MNHGY and SAAAGT. DNA of the CDR3: TGTGCCAGTGGGGACCGTTGGTCGAGCTATGGCTACACCTTC. Protein: CASGDRWSSYGYTF.

This chain uses TRBV1 with TRBJ2-2. TRBV1 is classified as a pseudogene. The CDR3 has 14 amino acids. The CDR3 loop reads CASSPPLGTGELFF. DNA for the CDR3: TGCGCCAGCAGCCCCCCCTTAGGGACCGGGGAGCTGTTTTTT.

Concerning this clone itself: Compared with germline, one end of the junction differs, possibly owing to a read error. The rearrangement links TRBV18 to TRBJ2-5, with 7 bases lining up with TRBD2. CDR3 length: 14 residues. Germline CDR1 is KGHSH and CDR2 is LQKENI. The CDR3 region is CASSPPFGGETQYF. In nucleotides, the CDR3 is TGTGCCAGCTCCCCACCCTTCGGGGGGGAGACCCAGTACTTC.

V is TRBV11-3 and J is TRBJ2-1, with D possibly being TRBD1 (6 bases). Germline V gives CDR1 SGHNT, CDR2 YENEEA. V lost 3 bases and J 0 bases, leaving 12 bases between the germline ends. This CDR3 has 16 amino acids. Written as DNA, the CDR3 is TGTGCCAGCAGCTTGGACAGCTTTAGCTCCTACAATGAGCAGTTCTTC. Amino acid sequence: CASSLDSFSSYNEQFF.

This chain links TRBV6-8 with TRBJ2-7, with 15 bases matching TRBD2. The CDR3 contains 17 residues. Germline CDR1 is MNHGY and CDR2 is SAAAGT. J lost 2 bases, V lost 5 bases, and 7 bases had no gene match. The CDR3 spells CASSAGTSGRFTYEQYF. CDR3 DNA: TGTGCCAGCAGTGCCGGGACTAGCGGGAGGTTTACCTACGAGCAGTACTTC.

This rearrangement joins TRBV28 to TRBJ2-5; TRBD1 matches 7 bases. Germline trimming cut 8 bases from V and 3 bases from J; bases unmatched to any gene: 12. The CDR3 totals 15 residues. Germline values: CDR1 MDHEN, CDR2 SYDVKM. The CDR3 sequence is CASLLVGQGEETQYF. The CDR3 DNA reads as TGTGCCAGCTTACTTGTGGGGCAGGGGGAAGAGACCCAGTACTTC.

J is TRBJ1-1 and V is TRBV10-3; D not certain. The CDR3 has 13 residues. CDR1 is ENHRY, CDR2 SYGVKD, per germline. V shed 2 bases and J shed 4 bases, with 8 bases lying between them. The CDR3 nucleotides read TGTGCCATCAGTGAGGGGAGGGCCACTGAAGCTTTCTTT. Protein product: CAISEGRATEAFF.

The chain couples TRBV6-8 to TRBJ1-1; D perhaps matches TRBD1 (5 bases). CDR3 length equals 14 residues. Germline loops: CDR1 MNHGY, CDR2 SAAAGT. Trimming took off 10 bases at V and 2 bases at J, with 17 bases between the two ends. The CDR3 here is CAIRAVQVNTEAFF. Written as DNA, the CDR3 is TGTGCCATCAGGGCGGTGCAGGTTAACACTGAAGCTTTCTTT.

The V and J genes are TRBV10-3 and TRBJ2-4; tentatively, D is TRBD1 (6 bases). Germline CDR1 is ENHRY and CDR2 is SYGVKD. The CDR3 contains 13 residues. The V and J ends lost 2 bases and 6 bases respectively, with 8 bases between them. The CDR3 nucleotides read TGTGCCATCAGTGAGATACAGGGAAACATTCAGTACTTC. Protein product: CAISEIQGNIQYF.

This chain links TRBV29-1 with TRBJ2-1, with D uncertain. The CDR3 extends over 13 amino acids. Germline CDR1 reads SQVTM; CDR2 reads ANQGSEA. Trimming removed 0 bases from V and 6 bases from J, with 9 bases in between. CDR3 nucleotide sequence: TGCAGCGTTGAAGATACCACTACCAATGAGCAGTTCTTC. Its protein product is CSVEDTTTNEQFF.

The V call is TRBV1, the J call TRBJ2-7; the table's D call of TRBD1 was not tested on the DNA. TRBV1 is termed a pseudogene. This CDR3 comprises 16 residues. CDR3 in amino acids: CASSQDTGTGTYEQYF. As DNA, the CDR3 is TGCGCCAGCAGCCAGGACACCGGGACAGGGACCTACGAGCAGTACTTC.

The chain uses TRBV4-1 and TRBJ2-1; maybe TRBD2 (5 bases). V lost 4 bases to trimming and J lost 5 bases, with 21 bases between them. This CDR3 comprises 17 residues. In germline, CDR1 is MGHRA, CDR2 YSYEKL. CDR3 protein: CASSRQIWTGSDNEQFF. The CDR3 DNA reads as TGCGCCAGCAGCCGTCAAATTTGGACGGGAAGCGACAATGAGCAGTTCTTC.

The rearrangement joins TRBV6-8 to TRBJ1-2; 8 nucleotides align to TRBD1. There are 12 residues in the CDR3. Germline V lookup: CDR1 MNHGY, CDR2 SAAAGT. V shed 3 bases, J shed 7 bases, and the junction held 1 base outside the gene matches. The CDR3 sequence is CASSYTGGGYTF. The CDR3 nucleotides read TGTGCCAGCAGTTATACAGGGGGTGGCTACACCTTC.

The table lists this clone with a count of one. The chain carries TRBV6-7 and TRBJ1-5; TRBD1 aligns across 7 bases. TRBV6-7 is recorded as an ORF, its role being uncertain. The CDR3 has 14 residues. Unmatched junction bases numbered 5, after V lost 5 bases and J lost 4 bases. CDR3 sequence: CASSRNRGNQPQHF. The CDR3 region has the DNA TGTGCCAGCAGTCGAAACAGGGGTAATCAGCCCCAGCATTTT.

The chain is built from TRBV28 and TRBJ1-2; TRBD1 agrees at 7 bases. Trimming at V came to 6 bases and at J to 7 bases, leaving 8 bases not matched to a gene. Germline V lookup: CDR1 MDHEN, CDR2 SYDVKM. CDR3 size: 13 residues. CDR3 in amino acids: CASSLPTGPGYTF. CDR3 nucleotides: TGTGCCAGCAGCCTCCCGACAGGGCCTGGCTACACCTTC.

V usage is TRBV28 and J usage is TRBJ1-1; D gene unclear. CDR1 and CDR2 from the germline V gene are MDHEN and SYDVKM. V gave up 4 bases and J gave up 1 base, with 7 bases separating them. This CDR3 comprises 13 residues. The CDR3 loop reads CASSSERNTEAFF. The CDR3 DNA follows: TGTGCCAGCAGTTCTGAAAGGAACACTGAAGCTTTCTTT.

This chain connects TRBV19 to TRBJ2-6; TRBD1 matches 7 bases. CDR1 and CDR2 from the germline V gene are LNHDA and SQIVND (reference sequence). The ends lost 5 bases at V and 0 bases at J; junction bases unmatched: 7. The CDR3 is 17 residues long. The CDR3 coding sequence is TGTGCCAGTAGTCCAACAGGGGTAAACTCTGGGGCCAACGTCCTGACTTTC. Translation: CASSPTGVNSGANVLTF.